Detailed here is one T cell receptor (beta chain). What it recognizes is unknown. With iRepertoire HTBI primers and Arm-PCR of CDR3 regions, TCR beta libraries were built. TCRdb analysed the multiplex PCR reads with MiXCR anew, one entry per CDR3 protein. Of 300,000 to 400,000 distinct CDR3 sequences in the sample, approximately 16% are singletons; the top ten hold about 27%. This sample was included in a study of regulatory T cells in long-lasting Graves disease. Regarding the study as a whole: The small sample size may have reduced accuracy.

The CDR3 spans 12 residues. Germline assignment: CDR1 WNHNN and CDR2 SYGVQD (reference sequence). The V end was cut by 10 bases, the J end by 5 bases, with 12 bases between. Indicated time point: newly diagnosed GD, antithyroid drugs for less than 3 months. RNA isolated from PBMCs was used to make the TCR library. These data are also associated with another study on T cells in Graves' hyperthyroidism and ophthalmopathy. That report adds: Among thyroid clonotypes expanded above 0.001, most also appeared in blood. Prediction of ophthalmopathy progression came a median 6.5 months pre-onset.

This specimen consisted of peripheral blood mononuclear cells (PBMCs), obtained at new diagnosis, from a patient treated with antithyroid drugs. The chain joins TRBV10-1 to TRBJ2-1; D remains unclear. This clonotype was sampled from a man in his forties with Graves disease. The CDR3 region is CATGPPNNEQFF. Here the CDR3 DNA reads TGCGCCACTGGACCACCCAACAATGAGCAGTTCTTC.